This T cell receptor (beta chain) derives from a study of blood T cell repertoires in COVID-19. At the level of the study: COVID-19 samples collected from the United States, Italy and Spain covered acute and convalescent phases. PBMCs, B-cell-depleted T cells, or T cells provided the cDNA or gDNA that made up the material.

This CDR3 comprises 15 residues. Germline V gene lookup returns CDR1 LGHNA and CDR2 YSLEER. V was trimmed by 5 bases and J by 6 bases, leaving 19 bases between them. Original analysis: Amplification of reference gene primers provided the estimated nucleated cell counts. Generated by immunoSEQ multiplex PCR, the TCRdb table keeps only in-frame clones and is missing some. That table gives V, J and clone size, and the DNA gave D and trimming. The sample lists some 240,000 clones, about 91% occurring once. The sequenced sample was peripheral blood. The chain links TRBV4-3 to TRBJ2-5; weak D call: TRBD2 (6 bases). This TCR derives from a woman aged 40-49 years who had recovered from COVID-19. This CDR3 reads CASSEPGLPSKTQYF. CDR3 sequence (DNA): TGCGCCAGCAGCGAACCAGGACTACCTTCGAAGACCCAGTACTTC.